This T cell receptor (beta chain) was retrieved from a study of T cell changes during pregnancy in multiple sclerosis. Germline assignment: CDR1 WSHSY and CDR2 SAAADI. V was cut by 8 bases and J by 2 bases, with 17 bases left in between. This CDR3 comprises 15 residues. Clones were sequenced by immunoSEQ multiplex PCR, and TCRdb holds only the in-frame ones, with some missing. The repertoire consists of roughly 49,000 clones, with around 90% occurring once and the leading ten covering about 0.28%. This rearrangement joins TRBV10-2 to TRBJ2-3, with D possibly TRBD1 on 7 matching bases. This sequence was found in a female donor with multiple sclerosis, enrolled in a pregnancy study. Source: CD4+ T cells from peripheral blood mononuclear cells, taken in the second trimester of pregnancy. In nucleotides, the CDR3 is TGCGCCAGCTTCTCAGGGGGGTTGTTCACAGATACGCAGTATTTT. This sequence encodes CASFSGGLFTDTQYF.